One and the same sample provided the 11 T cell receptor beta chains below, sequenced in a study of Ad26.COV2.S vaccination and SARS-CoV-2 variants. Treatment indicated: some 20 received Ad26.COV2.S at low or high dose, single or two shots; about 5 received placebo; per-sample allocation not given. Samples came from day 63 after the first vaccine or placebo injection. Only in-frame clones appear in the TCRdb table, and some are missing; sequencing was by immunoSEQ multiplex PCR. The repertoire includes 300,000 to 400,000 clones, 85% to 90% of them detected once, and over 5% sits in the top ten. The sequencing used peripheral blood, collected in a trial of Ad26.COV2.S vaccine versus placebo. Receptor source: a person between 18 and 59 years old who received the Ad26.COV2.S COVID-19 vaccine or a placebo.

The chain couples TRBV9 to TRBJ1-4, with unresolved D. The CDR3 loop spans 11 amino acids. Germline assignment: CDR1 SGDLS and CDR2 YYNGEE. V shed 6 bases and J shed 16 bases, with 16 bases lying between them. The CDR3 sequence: CASNSFQTEFF. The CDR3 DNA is TGTGCCAGCAACTCTTTTCAGACGGAGTTTTTT.

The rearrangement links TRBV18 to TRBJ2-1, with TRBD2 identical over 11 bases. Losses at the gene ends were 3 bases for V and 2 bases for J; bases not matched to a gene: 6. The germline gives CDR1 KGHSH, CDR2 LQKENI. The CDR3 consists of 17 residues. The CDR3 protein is CASSPRLAGTTYNEQFF. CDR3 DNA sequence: TGTGCCAGCTCACCGCGACTAGCGGGGACAACCTACAATGAGCAGTTCTTC.

CDR3 nucleotide sequence: TGTGCCACCAGCAGCCAACGGACTACTTATCAGCCCCAGCATTTT. Residues: CATSSQRTTYQPQHF. The chain recombines TRBV15 with TRBJ1-5; no reliable D call. With 3 bases removed from V and 5 bases from J, the gap between germline ends came to 14 bases. Germline-derived CDR1 and CDR2 are LNHNV and YYDKDF (reference sequence). This CDR3 is built from 15 residues. The whole variable domain, filled in from reference TRBV15 and TRBJ1-5, reads DAMVIQNPRYQVTQFGKPVTLSCSQTLNHNVMYWYQQKSSQAPKLLFHYYDKDFNNEADTPDNFQSRRPNTSFCFLDIRSPGLGDTAMYLCATSSQRTTYQPQHFGDGTRLSIL.

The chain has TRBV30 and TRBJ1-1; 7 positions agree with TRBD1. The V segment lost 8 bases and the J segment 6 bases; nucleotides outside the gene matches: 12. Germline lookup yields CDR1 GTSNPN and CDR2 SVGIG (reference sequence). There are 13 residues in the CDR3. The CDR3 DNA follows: TGTGCCACCGCCGGGACAGTGGGTGCTGAAGCTTTCTTT. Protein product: CATAGTVGAEAFF. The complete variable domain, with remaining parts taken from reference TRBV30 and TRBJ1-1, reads SQTIHQWPATLVQPVGSPLSLECTVEGTSNPNLYWYRQAAGRGLQLLFYSVGIGQISSEVPQNLSASRPQDRQFILSSKKLLLSDSGFYLCATAGTVGAEAFFGQGTRLTVV.

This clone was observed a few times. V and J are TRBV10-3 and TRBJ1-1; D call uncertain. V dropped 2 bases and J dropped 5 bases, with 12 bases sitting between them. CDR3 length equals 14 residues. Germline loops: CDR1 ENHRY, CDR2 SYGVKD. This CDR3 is CAISEDLGVTEAFF. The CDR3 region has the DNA TGTGCCATCAGTGAGGACCTGGGAGTAACTGAAGCTTTCTTT.

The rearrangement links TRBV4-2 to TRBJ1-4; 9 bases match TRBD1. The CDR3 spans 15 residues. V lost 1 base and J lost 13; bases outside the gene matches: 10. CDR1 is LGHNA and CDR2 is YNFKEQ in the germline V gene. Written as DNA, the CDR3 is TGTGCCAGCAGCCAAGGTCTGACAGGGGGGTTAGGACTGTTTTTT. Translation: CASSQGLTGGLGLFF.

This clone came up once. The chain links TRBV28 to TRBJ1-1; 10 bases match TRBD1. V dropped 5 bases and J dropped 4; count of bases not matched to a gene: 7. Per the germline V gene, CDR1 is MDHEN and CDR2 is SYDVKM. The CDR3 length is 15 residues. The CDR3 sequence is CASSVTGGERTEAFF. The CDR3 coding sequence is TGTGCCAGCAGTGTGACAGGGGGCGAGCGCACTGAAGCTTTCTTT.

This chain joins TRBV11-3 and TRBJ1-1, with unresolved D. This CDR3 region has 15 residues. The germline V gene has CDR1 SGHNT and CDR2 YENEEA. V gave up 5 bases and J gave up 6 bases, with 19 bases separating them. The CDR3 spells CASSVYRASPPEAFF. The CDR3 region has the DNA TGTGCCAGCAGCGTATACCGGGCCTCTCCCCCTGAAGCTTTCTTT.

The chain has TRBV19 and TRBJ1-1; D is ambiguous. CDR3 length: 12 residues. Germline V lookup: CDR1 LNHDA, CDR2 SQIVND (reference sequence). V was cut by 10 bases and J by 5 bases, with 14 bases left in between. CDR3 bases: TGTGCCACCCGGGAGTATAGGACTGAAGCTTTCTTT. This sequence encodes CATREYRTEAFF.

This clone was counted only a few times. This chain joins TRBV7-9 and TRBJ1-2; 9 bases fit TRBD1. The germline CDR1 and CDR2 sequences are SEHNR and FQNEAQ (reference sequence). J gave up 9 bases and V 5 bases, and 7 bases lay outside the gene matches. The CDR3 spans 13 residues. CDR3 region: CASSVLDRGSYTF. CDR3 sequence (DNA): TGTGCCAGCAGCGTCCTGGACAGGGGTAGCTACACCTTC.

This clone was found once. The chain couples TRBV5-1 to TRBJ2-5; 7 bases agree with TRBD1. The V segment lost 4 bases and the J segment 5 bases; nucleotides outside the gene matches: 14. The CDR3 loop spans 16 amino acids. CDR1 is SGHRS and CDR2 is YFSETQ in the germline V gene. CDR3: CASSQGKGTVYETQYF. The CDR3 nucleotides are TGCGCCAGCAGCCAGGGAAAGGGGACAGTTTATGAGACCCAGTACTTC. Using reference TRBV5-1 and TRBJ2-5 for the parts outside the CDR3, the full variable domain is KAGVTQTPRYLIKTRGQQVTLSCSPISGHRSVSWYQQTPGQGLQFLFEYFSETQRNKGNFPGRFSGRQFSNSRSEMNVSTLELGDSALYLCASSQGKGTVYETQYFGPGTRLLVL.